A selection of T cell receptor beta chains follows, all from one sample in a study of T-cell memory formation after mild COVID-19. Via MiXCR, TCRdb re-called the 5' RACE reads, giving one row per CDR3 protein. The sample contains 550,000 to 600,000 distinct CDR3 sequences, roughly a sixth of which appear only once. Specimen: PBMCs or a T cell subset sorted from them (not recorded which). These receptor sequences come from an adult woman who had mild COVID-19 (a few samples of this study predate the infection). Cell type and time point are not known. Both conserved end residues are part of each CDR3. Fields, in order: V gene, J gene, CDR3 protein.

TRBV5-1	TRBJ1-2	CASSRGQEGYTF
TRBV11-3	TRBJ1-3	CASSRRGGGNTIYF
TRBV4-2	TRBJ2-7	CASSQDRTALGGEQYF
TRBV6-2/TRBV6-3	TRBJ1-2	CASSNGGDSYGYTF
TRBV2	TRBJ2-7	CASSGLNEQYF
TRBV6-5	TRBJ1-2	CASIPGRHYGYTF
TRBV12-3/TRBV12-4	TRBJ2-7	CASSFETGNYEQYF
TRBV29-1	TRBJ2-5	CSVRQKETQYF
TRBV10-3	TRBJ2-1	CAIIRTSSYNEQFF
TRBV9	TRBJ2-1	CASSATLGTGIMNEQFF
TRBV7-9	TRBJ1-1	CASTSYRERSTEAFF
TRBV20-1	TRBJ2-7	CSALLAGGSYEQYF
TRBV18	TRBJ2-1	CASSPVAGWANEQFF
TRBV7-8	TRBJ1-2	CASSLGRGSVGYTF
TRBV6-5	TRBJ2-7	CASSYSGTRLAEQYF
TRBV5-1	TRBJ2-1	CASSLGEGTYNEQFF
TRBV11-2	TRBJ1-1	CASRPGPRQNTEAFF
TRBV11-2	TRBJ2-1	CASSASPSGRDDYNEQFF
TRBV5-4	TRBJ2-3	CASSAGNMGDTQYF
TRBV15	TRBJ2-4	CATSKGDSKNIQYF
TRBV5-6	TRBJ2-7	CASSFTEPNRLYHEQYF
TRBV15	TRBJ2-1	CAVGEGYNEQFF
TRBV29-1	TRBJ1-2	CSVAPGNYGYTF
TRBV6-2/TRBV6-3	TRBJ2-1	CASTPGLGGHEQFF
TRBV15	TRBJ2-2	CATSGRTYTGELFF
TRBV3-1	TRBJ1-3	CASSQEGHTGNTIYF
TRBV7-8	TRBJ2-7	CATESRGTGFSYEQYF
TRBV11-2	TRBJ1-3	CASSARQGLTGNTIYF